The sequence of this T cell receptor beta chain was determined in a study of blood T cell repertoires in COVID-19. TCRdb's copy holds only in-frame clones and misses some; the assay was immunoSEQ multiplex PCR. The table has under 60,000 clones, roughly 90% seen once. CDR1 and CDR2 (germline): LNHDA, SQIVND (reference sequence). Between the trimmed V and J ends, which lost 7 bases and 5 bases, there was a span of 17 bases. The CDR3 loop spans 14 amino acids. The specimen was peripheral blood. The chain links TRBV19 to TRBJ1-1; TRBD1 is a possible D gene (6 bases). The sequence was collected from a human donor in a cohort sampled during active COVID-19. The CDR3 sequence is CASIQQGWLTEAFF. The CDR3 nucleotides are TGTGCCAGTATCCAACAGGGATGGTTGACTGAAGCTTTCTTT.